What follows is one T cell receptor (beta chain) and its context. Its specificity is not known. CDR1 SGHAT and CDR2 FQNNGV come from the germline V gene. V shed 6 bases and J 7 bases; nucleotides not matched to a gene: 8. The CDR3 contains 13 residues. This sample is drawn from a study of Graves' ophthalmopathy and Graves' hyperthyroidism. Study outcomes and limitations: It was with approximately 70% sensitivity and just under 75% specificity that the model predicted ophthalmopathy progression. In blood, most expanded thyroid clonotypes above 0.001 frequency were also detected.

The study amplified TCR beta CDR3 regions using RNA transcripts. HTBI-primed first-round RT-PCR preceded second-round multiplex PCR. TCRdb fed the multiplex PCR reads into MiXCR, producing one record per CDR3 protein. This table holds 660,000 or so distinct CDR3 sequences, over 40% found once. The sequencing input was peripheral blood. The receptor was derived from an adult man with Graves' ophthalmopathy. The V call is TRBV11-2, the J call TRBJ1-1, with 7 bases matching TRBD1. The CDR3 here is CASRDRELGEAFF. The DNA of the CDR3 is TGTGCCAGCAGAGACAGGGAACTTGGTGAAGCTTTCTTT. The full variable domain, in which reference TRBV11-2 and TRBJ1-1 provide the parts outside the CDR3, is EAGVAQSPRYKIIEKRQSVAFWCNPISGHATLYWYQQILGQGPKLLIQFQNNGVVDDSQLPKDRFSAERLKGVDSTLKIQPAKLEDSAVYLCASRDRELGEAFFGQGTRLTVV.